This entry lists 28 T cell receptor beta chains sequenced from one sample in a study of control samples from healthy donors and cancer patients. This table comes from immunoSEQ multiplex PCR, and its TCRdb copy is limited to in-frame clones, with some not included. The repertoire includes tens of thousands of clones, about 81% of them detected once, and 38% sits in the top ten. Sequencing was carried out using PBMCs. The receptors were gathered from a man in his sixties or seventies with lung cancer.

This chain links TRBV2 with TRBJ1-6; a possible D gene is TRBD1 (6 bases). The germline V gene has CDR1 SNHLY and CDR2 FYNNEI. Between the trimmed V and J ends, which lost 7 bases and 9 bases, there was a span of 13 bases. The CDR3 runs 13 residues. This CDR3 is CASKGQGSSPLHF. For the CDR3, the DNA is TGTGCCAGCAAGGGGCAGGGGTCTTCACCCCTCCACTTT.

The V call is TRBV27, the J call TRBJ1-6; no clear D. The CDR3 contains 14 residues. Looked up from germline, CDR1 is MNHEY and CDR2 is SMNVEV (reference sequence). V was cut by 8 bases and J by 7 bases, with 15 bases left in between. CDR3 protein: CASGQRTGNSPLHF. DNA for the CDR3: TGTGCCAGCGGGCAAAGGACGGGGAATTCACCCCTCCACTTT.

The chain couples TRBV6-5 to TRBJ2-3; D is unclear. V gave up 8 bases and J gave up 0 bases, with 9 bases separating them. The CDR3 has 13 residues. CDR1 is MNHEY and CDR2 is SVGAGI in the germline V gene. The CDR3 bases are TGTGCCAGCCTCTCAGACAGCACAGATACGCAGTATTTT. Its translation: CASLSDSTDTQYF.

The chain recombines TRBV3-1 (or the pseudogene TRBV3-2) with TRBJ1-5, with 8 positions matching TRBD1. The ends lost 4 bases at V and 4 bases at J; junction bases unmatched: 6. The germline V gene encodes CDR1 LGHDT and CDR2 YNNKEL (reference sequence). The CDR3 loop spans 15 amino acids. The DNA for the CDR3 is TGTGCCAGCAGCCGGACAGGGCAAGCGAATCAGCCCCAGCATTTT. This sequence encodes CASSRTGQANQPQHF.

J is TRBJ1-6 and V is TRBV19, with no clear D. CDR1 and CDR2 from the germline V gene are LNHDA and SQIVND (reference sequence). The CDR3 is 13 residues long. Trimming cost V 9 bases and J 7 bases, with 13 bases left between them. The DNA for the CDR3 is TGTGCCAGCTCCGGGCAGCAAAATTCACCCCTCCACTTT. Translating it yields CASSGQQNSPLHF.

J is TRBJ2-2 and V is TRBV5-4; D is perhaps TRBD2 (6 bases). Germline loops: CDR1 SGHNT, CDR2 YYREEE (reference sequence). The CDR3 runs 16 residues. The V end was cut by 5 bases, the J end by 3 bases, with 17 bases between. DNA for the CDR3: TGTGCCAGCAGGTGGGAGGTGGCCCCGCACACCGGGGAGCTGTTTTTT. The encoded protein is CASRWEVAPHTGELFF.

This rearrangement joins TRBV7-9 to TRBJ2-7; D possibly corresponds to TRBD2 (5 bases). CDR3 size: 14 residues. V lost 6 bases to trimming and J lost 4 bases, with 16 bases between them. Germline lookup yields CDR1 SEHNR and CDR2 FQNEAQ (reference sequence). CDR3 sequence (DNA): TGTGCCAGCAGTTACTCGACTACCGGTTACGAGCAGTACTTC. It specifies CASSYSTTGYEQYF. The full variable domain, in which reference TRBV7-9 and TRBJ2-7 provide the parts outside the CDR3, is DTGVSQNPRHKITKRGQNVTFRCDPISEHNRLYWYRQTLGQGPEFLTYFQNEAQLEKSRLLSDRFSAERPKGSFSTLEIQRTEQGDSAMYLCASSYSTTGYEQYFGPGTRLTVT.

This clone was observed once. This chain links TRBV10-3 with TRBJ1-1; D remains ambiguous. Germline CDR1 reads ENHRY; CDR2 reads SYGVKD. Trimming removed 3 bases at V and 8 bases at J, with 7 bases between. There are 11 residues in the CDR3. The CDR3 sequence: CAISEGREAFF. The CDR3 DNA reads as TGTGCCATCAGTGAAGGGAGGGAAGCTTTCTTT.

CDR3 coding DNA: TGTGCCAGCAGTTCGGACAGAGGGGATACGCAGTATTTT. Encoded protein: CASSSDRGDTQYF. The genes are TRBV6-4 and TRBJ2-3; tentatively, D is TRBD1 (6 bases). V was trimmed by 5 bases and J by 6 bases, leaving 12 bases between them. Germline V gene sequence: CDR1 MRHNA, CDR2 SNTAGT. This CDR3 has 13 amino acids.

This clone is a singleton in its sample. The chain employs TRBV6-4 and TRBJ2-2; maybe TRBD2 (5 bases). The CDR3 contains 15 residues. V was cut by 3 bases and J by 0 bases, with 8 bases left in between. Germline CDR1 and CDR2: MRHNA and SNTAGT. The CDR3, as DNA: TGTGCCAGCAGTGAGACTATGGCGAACACCGGGGAGCTGTTTTTT. Its protein is CASSETMANTGELFF.

V is TRBV20-1 and J is TRBJ1-1; no reliable D call. The germline CDR1 and CDR2 sequences are DFQATT and SNEGSKA (reference sequence). Trimming took 4 bases from V and 7 from J, leaving 10 bases between them. The CDR3 runs 11 residues. CDR3 sequence reads: CSAIEGGEAFF. As DNA, the CDR3 is TGCAGTGCTATAGAGGGCGGTGAAGCTTTCTTT.

The chain recombines TRBV6-4 with TRBJ1-1; TRBD1 matches 7 bases. Looked up from germline, CDR1 is MRHNA and CDR2 is SNTAGT. V was pared by 3 bases and J by 10 bases, with 8 bases of the junction left unmatched. There are 13 residues in the CDR3. The CDR3 here is CASSEDEAGGAFF. The CDR3 bases are TGTGCCAGCAGTGAAGATGAGGCAGGGGGAGCTTTCTTT.

This chain links TRBV28 with TRBJ1-2, with TRBD1 matching 7 bases. This CDR3 has 17 amino acids. J lost 2 bases, V lost 5 bases, and 14 bases had no gene match. Germline V lookup: CDR1 MDHEN, CDR2 SYDVKM. The CDR3 DNA is TGTGCCAGCAGTCCCTCCGGGACAGCTAGGACCAACTATGGCTACACCTTC. This sequence encodes CASSPSGTARTNYGYTF.

The chain has TRBV11-2 and TRBJ1-1; 11 nucleotides agree with TRBD1. Trimming at V came to 2 bases and at J to 3 bases, leaving 11 bases not matched to a gene. Germline V gives CDR1 SGHAT, CDR2 FQNNGV. The CDR3 is 18 residues long. CDR3 in amino acids: CASSLYQRTGGADTEAFF. In nucleotides, the CDR3 is TGTGCCAGCAGCTTATATCAGAGGACAGGGGGCGCGGACACTGAAGCTTTCTTT.

This clone was seen more than once but under ten times. The gene calls are TRBV5-1 and TRBJ2-7; D unclear. Trimming removed 0 bases at V and 6 bases at J, with 10 bases between. The V gene's germline CDR1 is SGHRS and CDR2 YFSETQ. The CDR3 runs 13 residues. CDR3 bases: TGCGCCAGCAGCTTGGAGTTACAGAGCGAGCAGTACTTC. Translating it yields CASSLELQSEQYF.

The CDR3 here is CATSDSRTGSEQYF. CDR3 bases: TGTGCCACCAGTGATTCCCGGACCGGGAGTGAGCAGTACTTC. The J gene is TRBJ2-7, the V gene TRBV24-1; tentatively, D is TRBD2 (6 bases). Germline loops: CDR1 KGHDR, CDR2 SFDVKD. The CDR3 has 14 amino acids. Trimming pared 2 bases from V and 7 bases from J, leaving 14 bases between.

The chain couples TRBV2 to TRBJ2-7, with 9 bases lining up with TRBD1. Germline trimming cut 5 bases from V and 3 bases from J; bases unmatched to any gene: 11. This CDR3 region has 16 residues. The germline V gene encodes CDR1 SNHLY and CDR2 FYNNEI. The CDR3 DNA sequence: TGTGCCAGCAGTCCACGCTGGGGACAGGGATTCTACGAGCAGTACTTC. Amino acids: CASSPRWGQGFYEQYF.

The chain is built from TRBV12-3 or TRBV12-4 and TRBJ2-3; the D is unclear. V was clipped by 2 bases and J by 2 bases, with 5 bases between them. This CDR3 has 13 residues. The CDR3 spells CASSLWDTDTQYF. The CDR3 bases are TGTGCCAGCAGTTTATGGGACACAGATACGCAGTATTTT.

The chain joins TRBV18 to TRBJ2-2; no reliable D call. Germline CDR1 is KGHSH and CDR2 is LQKENI. This CDR3 is built from 14 residues. The V end lost 2 bases, the J end lost 1 base, and 5 bases lay between the germline ends. The CDR3 loop is CASSPTENTGELFF. DNA of the CDR3: TGTGCCAGCTCACCAACCGAGAACACCGGGGAGCTGTTTTTT. Complete variable domain (other parts from reference TRBV18 and TRBJ2-2): NAGVMQNPRHLVRRRGQEARLRCSPMKGHSHVYWYRQLPEEGLKFMVYLQKENIIDESGMPKERFSAEFPKEGPSILRIQQVVRGDSAAYFCASSPTENTGELFFGEGSRLTVL.

This rearrangement joins TRBV15 to TRBJ2-7; a possible D gene is TRBD2 (5 bases). V was cut by 4 bases and J by 7 bases, with 17 bases left in between. This CDR3 has 14 residues. In germline, CDR1 is LNHNV, CDR2 YYDKDF (reference sequence). The CDR3 here is CATSKPRVVGEQYF. CDR3 DNA: TGTGCCACCAGCAAACCGCGGGTGGTTGGGGAGCAGTACTTC. Together with reference TRBV15 and TRBJ2-7, the CDR3 gives the full variable domain: DAMVIQNPRYQVTQFGKPVTLSCSQTLNHNVMYWYQQKSSQAPKLLFHYYDKDFNNEADTPDNFQSRRPNTSFCFLDIRSPGLGDTAMYLCATSKPRVVGEQYFGPGTRLTVT.

The J gene is TRBJ2-1, the V gene TRBV12-5, with 8 bases fitting TRBD2. The CDR3 has 15 residues. Germline CDR1 and CDR2: LGHNT and FRNRAP. V shed 6 bases, J shed 0 bases, and the junction held 4 bases outside the gene matches. The CDR3 loop is CASGLAGSSYNEQFF. The CDR3 DNA follows: TGTGCTAGTGGCCTAGCGGGTTCCTCCTACAATGAGCAGTTCTTC.

This clone turned up a few times. The rearrangement uses TRBV15 and TRBJ1-3; D unclear. This CDR3 spans 14 amino acids. V shed 8 bases and J shed 2 bases, with 13 bases lying between them. Germline CDR1 reads LNHNV; CDR2 reads YYDKDF (reference sequence). In DNA form, the CDR3 reads TGTGCCACCGCCGAGGTTAATACTGGAAACACCATATATTTT. This translates into CATAEVNTGNTIYF.

The chain links TRBV25-1 to TRBJ2-5; D is tentatively TRBD1 or TRBD2 (6 bases each). CDR1 and CDR2 from the germline V gene are MGHDK and SYGVNS. The CDR3 contains 13 residues. V lost 11 bases, J lost 2 bases, and 15 bases lay in between. The CDR3 coding sequence is TGTGCCCGGGGGCGGGTAGGGCAAGAGACCCAGTACTTC. It translates to CARGRVGQETQYF.

Only one count was recorded for this clone. V usage is TRBV5-1 and J usage is TRBJ1-2; tentatively, D is TRBD1 (5 bases). Per the germline V gene, CDR1 is SGHRS and CDR2 is YFSETQ. Trimming took off 4 bases at V and 0 bases at J, with 13 bases between the two ends. CDR3 length equals 15 residues. This chain's CDR3 is CASSLRGPANYGYTF. CDR3 coding DNA: TGCGCCAGCAGCCTCCGGGGCCCAGCTAACTATGGCTACACCTTC.

This chain joins TRBV30 and TRBJ1-3, with 8 nucleotides matching TRBD1. With V trimmed by 7 bases and J by 1 base, 3 bases remained unmatched. Per germline, CDR1 GTSNPN and CDR2 SVGIG (reference sequence). The CDR3 is made up of 13 amino acids. The CDR3 nucleotides read TGTGCCTTGACAGGGGCTTCTGGAAACACCATATATTTT. This translates into CALTGASGNTIYF.

J is TRBJ1-4 and V is TRBV20-1; D is uncertain. Trimming took 7 bases from V and 10 from J, leaving 13 bases between them. This CDR3 spans 11 amino acids. CDR1 is DFQATT, CDR2 SNEGSKA, per germline (reference sequence). This CDR3 is CSGVGAGKLFF. The CDR3 DNA is TGCAGTGGAGTGGGAGCGGGAAAACTGTTTTTT.

The rearrangement uses TRBV10-2 and TRBJ2-2, with D perhaps TRBD1 (5 bases). CDR1 is WSHSY and CDR2 is SAAADI in the germline V gene. The CDR3 is 13 amino acids. Trimming removed 2 bases from V and 6 bases from J, with 7 bases in between. The CDR3 sequence is CASSERGSGELFF. DNA of the CDR3: TGCGCCAGCAGTGAGAGGGGTTCCGGGGAGCTGTTTTTT.

The gene calls are TRBV27 and TRBJ1-1; a weak D match, TRBD1 (6 bases). The V gene lost 5 bases and the J gene lost 8 bases, with 30 bases spanning the gap. Per the germline V gene, CDR1 is MNHEY and CDR2 is SMNVEV (reference sequence). The CDR3 sequence is 18 residues long. CDR3 sequence reads: CASSGTSFLPGQSLEAFF. The CDR3 DNA sequence: TGTGCCAGCAGTGGAACTTCATTTCTACCGGGACAAAGTTTGGAAGCTTTCTTT.